This is a list of T cell receptor beta chains from one sample in a study of cytomegalovirus exposure and HLA in healthy donors. Using immunoSEQ multiplex PCR, the repertoire was profiled, and TCRdb retains in-frame clones only, with some absent. Among about 150,000 clones listed, 80% to 85% were seen once. Sequences were obtained from PBMCs. Every receptor here comes from a boy younger than 10 in good health and CMV-seronegative. Each CDR3 is given with its conserved first and last residue. D genes are given only for firm matches. Clone sizes are given selectively: once, few, many, or a class where the clone is expanded.

abundance	d_gene	v_gene	j_gene	CDR3nt	CDR3aa
few	TRBD1	TRBV4-3	TRBJ1-3	TGCGCCAGCAGCCCGGGGGACAGGGTGAATGGAAACACCATATATTTT	CASSPGDRVNGNTIYF
.	.	TRBV6-1	TRBJ2-7	TGTGCCAGCAGTGAATACTACGAGCAGTACTTC	CASSEYYEQYF
.	.	TRBV11-3	TRBJ2-5	TGTGCCAGCAGTAGCGTACAGGGACAAGGGACCCAGTACTTC	CASSSVQGQGTQYF
.	TRBD2	TRBV4-3	TRBJ2-1	TGCGCCAGCAGCCAAGCACTAGCGGGAGAGTTCCACAATGAGCAGTTCTTC	CASSQALAGEFHNEQFF
few	TRBD1	TRBV10-3	TRBJ1-2	TGTGCCATCAGTGATACCGGGACAGGGGATGGCTACACCTTC	CAISDTGTGDGYTF
.	.	TRBV7-9	TRBJ2-6	TGTGCCAGCAGCTTAGGAGGTCTCGTCCTGACTTTC	CASSLGGLVLTF
.	TRBD2	TRBV11-3	TRBJ2-5	TGTGCCAGCAGCTCATCACTAGCGGCGCAAGAGACCCAGTACTTC	CASSSSLAAQETQYF
.	.	TRBV9	TRBJ2-2	TGTGCCAGCACCGGCGGAGGAGGTCGCGGAGAGCTGTTTTTT	CASTGGGGRGELFF
.	.	TRBV21-1	TRBJ1-4	TGTGCCAGCAGCGGCCCCGGATTCGACAGGGGGGAAAAACTGTTTTTT	CASSGPGFDRGEKLFF
.	.	TRBV5-8	TRBJ1-5	TGTGCCAGCAGCTTGGAAGGGGGGGAGCGTCAGCCCCAGCATTTT	CASSLEGGERQPQHF